The 20 T cell receptor beta chains reported below all come from one sample, sequenced in a study of CD8 T cells in Susac syndrome. The authors reverse transcribed roughly 0.5 to 1 ug RNA with random hexamers. From the immunoSEQ multiplex PCR reads, TCRdb called clonotypes with MiXCR, one entry per CDR3 protein. The repertoire holds roughly 130,000 distinct CDR3 sequences, with around 96% as singletons. The specimen sequenced was CD4+ T cells from PBMCs. Source of these receptors: a human donor with Susac syndrome.

This rearrangement joins TRBV28 to TRBJ2-7; no firm D call. The length of the CDR3 is 13 residues. Trimming left V 6 bases short and J 1 base short, with 10 bases between. Germline V gives CDR1 MDHEN, CDR2 SYDVKM. This chain's CDR3 is CASRVKPSYEQYF. CDR3 nucleotides: TGTGCCAGCAGAGTAAAGCCGTCCTACGAGCAGTACTTC.

The chain is built from TRBV19 and TRBJ2-2; TRBD2 aligns across 9 bases. Germline V gives CDR1 LNHDA, CDR2 SQIVND (reference sequence). The CDR3 length is 15 residues. Losses at the gene ends were 5 bases for V and 0 bases for J; bases not matched to a gene: 1. The CDR3 nucleotides read TGTGCCAGTAGTCGACTAGCGGCGAACACCGGGGAGCTGTTTTTT. Translating it yields CASSRLAANTGELFF.

V is TRBV20-1 and J is TRBJ2-7, with TRBD1 identical over 9 bases. This CDR3 comprises 14 residues. Trimming removed 5 bases from V and 6 bases from J; junction bases left unmatched: 11. Germline-derived CDR1 and CDR2 are DFQATT and SNEGSKA (reference sequence). The CDR3 DNA reads as TGCAGTGCTCCAGGATCGGGACAGGGTCGCGAGCAGTACTTC. It translates to CSAPGSGQGREQYF.

The CDR3 region is CAWGGQNQPQHF. In nucleotides, the CDR3 is TGTGCCTGGGGGGGACAGAATCAGCCCCAGCATTTT. The V and J genes are TRBV30 and TRBJ1-5; 7 bases are shared with TRBD1. CDR1 is GTSNPN, CDR2 SVGIG, per germline (reference sequence). V lost 5 bases and J lost 4; bases outside the gene matches: 2. This CDR3 has 12 amino acids.

The chain carries TRBV5-6 and TRBJ2-7, with 9 bases aligning to TRBD2. The CDR3 consists of 15 residues. Per the germline V gene, CDR1 is SGHDT and CDR2 is YYEEEE. V shed 4 bases, J shed 3 bases, and the junction held 8 bases outside the gene matches. The CDR3 region has the DNA TGTGCCAGCAGCATCCTGGGGACTAGCATCTACGAGCAGTACTTC. Its protein product is CASSILGTSIYEQYF. The full variable domain, completed using reference TRBV5-6 and TRBJ2-7, is DAGVTQSPTHLIKTRGQQVTLRCSPKSGHDTVSWYQQALGQGPQFIFQYYEEEERQRGNFPDRFSGHQFPNYSSELNVNALLLGDSALYLCASSILGTSIYEQYFGPGTRLTVT.

The V gene is TRBV3-1, the J gene TRBJ1-2; tentative D call: TRBD1 (6 bases). From germline, CDR1 is LGHDT and CDR2 YNNKEL (reference sequence). V lost 1 base and J lost 2, with 8 bases in between. The CDR3 loop spans 14 amino acids. CDR3 DNA: TGTGCCAGCAGCCAAGGTCAGGGGAACTATGGCTACACCTTC. It translates to CASSQGQGNYGYTF. The whole variable domain, filled in from reference TRBV3-1 and TRBJ1-2, reads DTAVSQTPKYLVTQMGNDKSIKCEQNLGHDTMYWYKQDSKKFLKIMFSYNNKELIINETVPNRFSPKSPDKAHLNLHINSLELGDSAVYFCASSQGQGNYGYTFGSGTRLTVV.

The rearrangement joins TRBV12-3 or TRBV12-4 to TRBJ2-3; perhaps TRBD1 as D (5 bases). V lost 4 bases and J lost 2, with 7 bases in between. The CDR3 length is 13 residues. The CDR3 DNA sequence: TGTGCCAGCAGTTCCAGGGTCACAGATACGCAGTATTTT. Translation gives CASSSRVTDTQYF.

The V call is TRBV28, the J call TRBJ2-2; 11 bases agree with TRBD2. CDR1 is MDHEN, CDR2 SYDVKM, per germline. V lost 3 bases, J lost 4 bases, and 7 bases stayed unmatched. The CDR3 spans 17 residues. The DNA for the CDR3 is TGTGCCAGCAGTTTGAGTTTTGGGACTAGCGGCACCGGGGAGCTGTTTTTT. The encoded protein is CASSLSFGTSGTGELFF.

The chain has TRBV27 and TRBJ2-7; perhaps TRBD1 as D (5 bases). Trimming cost V 6 bases and J 1 base, with 13 bases left between them. CDR3 length: 14 residues. Germline V gene lookup returns CDR1 MNHEY and CDR2 SMNVEV (reference sequence). The CDR3 DNA reads TGTGCCAGCAGACGACAGCCGTCATCCTACGAGCAGTACTTC. Its translation is CASRRQPSSYEQYF.

The chain employs TRBV10-3 and TRBJ2-7; D is perhaps TRBD2 (6 bases). The CDR3 totals 14 residues. CDR1 and CDR2 from the germline V gene are ENHRY and SYGVKD. The V and J ends lost 6 bases and 0 bases respectively, with 12 bases between them. CDR3 DNA sequence: TGTGCCATCAGAAGGGACGGGAGCTCCTACGAGCAGTACTTC. This codes for CAIRRDGSSYEQYF.

J is TRBJ2-7 and V is TRBV29-1; tentative D call: TRBD1 (5 bases). Trimming took off 5 bases at V and 5 bases at J, with 16 bases between the two ends. CDR3 length equals 13 residues. Germline CDR1 is SQVTM and CDR2 is ANQGSEA. CDR3 region: CSVPKQGSDEQYF. CDR3 bases: TGCAGCGTTCCTAAGCAGGGATCGGACGAGCAGTACTTC.

This chain links TRBV20-1 with TRBJ2-1, with D perhaps TRBD2 (6 bases). The ends were cut back, 5 bases at V and 4 bases at J, with 18 bases in the middle. Germline V CDR1 and CDR2: DFQATT, SNEGSKA (reference sequence). The CDR3 has 15 residues. The CDR3 DNA follows: TGCAGTGCTCCCAGCGGGCCCCGGAAGTACAATGAGCAGTTCTTC. This encodes CSAPSGPRKYNEQFF.

The chain links TRBV10-3 to TRBJ2-7; 7 bases map to TRBD1. This CDR3 is built from 11 residues. Trimming at V came to 10 bases and at J to 2 bases, leaving 2 bases not matched to a gene. Germline-derived CDR1 and CDR2 are ENHRY and SYGVKD. Here the CDR3 DNA reads TGTGCCACGACAGGGACCTACGAGCAGTACTTC. It encodes CATTGTYEQYF.

The CDR3 region has the DNA TGCGCCAGCAGCTTGGGGGACAAGGATAGCAATCAGCCCCAGCATTTT. Translation: CASSLGDKDSNQPQHF. The V gene is TRBV5-1, the J gene TRBJ1-5; the D gene is possibly TRBD1 (6 bases). The V gene lost 0 bases and the J gene lost 0 bases, with 10 bases spanning the gap. The CDR3 runs 16 residues. Germline CDR1 SGHRS, CDR2 YFSETQ.

The chain uses TRBV7-3 and TRBJ2-1, with D perhaps matching TRBD2 (5 bases). Germline assignment: CDR1 SGHTA and CDR2 FQGTGA. Trimming took off 5 bases at V and 0 bases at J, with 11 bases between the two ends. This CDR3 contains 15 residues. The CDR3 region is CASSTAVSSYNEQFF. The CDR3 DNA reads TGTGCCAGCAGCACAGCGGTAAGCTCCTACAATGAGCAGTTCTTC. Combining the CDR3 with reference TRBV7-3 and TRBJ2-1 gives the whole variable domain GAGVSQTPSNKVTEKGKYVELRCDPISGHTALYWYRQSLGQGPEFLIYFQGTGAADDSGLPNDRFFAVRPEGSVSTLKIQRTERGDSAVYLCASSTAVSSYNEQFFGPGTRLTVL.

The table lists this clonotype with a count of one. The genes are TRBV15 and TRBJ2-5; D possibly corresponds to TRBD2 (5 bases). The germline CDR1 and CDR2 sequences are LNHNV and YYDKDF (reference sequence). CDR3 size: 13 residues. V shed 8 bases and J shed 2 bases, with 12 bases lying between them. The CDR3, as DNA: TGTGCCACCGCCCCCGGGATTCAAGAGACCCAGTACTTC. Translating gives CATAPGIQETQYF.

This clonotype was detected only once. J is TRBJ2-3 and V is TRBV19; D unclear. This CDR3 region has 14 residues. V lost 2 bases and J 2 bases, leaving 8 bases between the germline ends. CDR1 and CDR2 from the germline V gene are LNHDA and SQIVND (reference sequence). CDR3 protein: CASSIWHTTDTQYF. The CDR3 bases are TGTGCCAGTAGTATATGGCATACCACAGATACGCAGTATTTT.

The chain couples TRBV30 to TRBJ2-7; D perhaps matches TRBD2 (6 bases). V lost 4 bases and J 6 bases, leaving 16 bases between the germline ends. The germline CDR1 and CDR2 sequences are GTSNPN and SVGIG (reference sequence). The length of the CDR3 is 13 residues. In DNA form, the CDR3 reads TGTGCCTGGACGTCAGGGACTGCCCTCGAGCAGTACTTC. This gives the protein CAWTSGTALEQYF.

V is TRBV5-4 and J is TRBJ2-5, with TRBD2 as a possible D gene (6 bases). The germline V gene has CDR1 SGHNT and CDR2 YYREEE (reference sequence). Trimming shortened V by 5 bases and J by 4 bases, and 15 bases separated the two germline ends. The CDR3 consists of 14 residues. The CDR3 loop is CASSGGGTGETQYF. DNA of the CDR3: TGTGCCAGCAGTGGAGGAGGGACCGGAGAGACCCAGTACTTC.

This chain links TRBV7-9 with TRBJ2-7; 9 bases agree with TRBD2. CDR1 and CDR2 (germline): SEHNR, FQNEAQ (reference sequence). The CDR3 is 18 residues long. With V trimmed by 5 bases and J by 4 bases, 18 bases remained unmatched. The CDR3 sequence: CASSPRAGVAGESYEQYF. The DNA for the CDR3 is TGTGCCAGCAGCCCCAGGGCAGGTGTAGCGGGAGAGTCATACGAGCAGTACTTC.